This TCR beta chain was sequenced for a study of radiation and T cells in renal cell carcinoma. Comments on this clone: Its target is not known.

Regarding the study as a whole: From baseline, blood top tumor clonotypes peaked at 2 weeks post-radiation. Baseline intratumoral clonotype presence is unknown without pretreatment biopsies.

Time point in this sample: blood 4 weeks post-SBRT, at nephrectomy. Documented treatment: 15 Gy SBRT to primary tumor, nephrectomy 4 weeks later. The V gene lost 7 bases and the J gene lost 5 bases, with 11 bases spanning the gap. The CDR3 runs 13 residues. The germline V gene encodes CDR1 SEHNR and CDR2 FQNEAQ (reference sequence). Using immunoSEQ multiplex PCR, the repertoire was profiled, and TCRdb retains in-frame clones only, with some absent. The profile shows 90,000 to 100,000 clones, around 83% of them singletons. This receptor was identified in a man aged 55-75 years with renal cell carcinoma. This specimen was blood, taken from a patient whose treatment included radiotherapy and nephrectomy. The chain has TRBV7-9 and TRBJ1-4; D is ambiguous. CDR3 in DNA: TGTGCCAGCACCCGAAACCTAAATGAAAAACTGTTTTTT. Translated: CASTRNLNEKLFF.